This T cell receptor beta chain came from a study of regulatory T cells in long-lasting Graves disease. V was trimmed by 6 bases and J by 4 bases, leaving 15 bases between them. The CDR3 has 14 amino acids. Time point meaning: newly diagnosed GD, antithyroid drugs for less than 3 months. The TCR library was made from RNA extracted from PBMCs. Xi'an, China, was home to the endocrinology department that provided patients. Investigators prepared the TCR beta libraries by applying iRepertoire HTBI primers and Arm-PCR of CDR3 regions. Each CDR3 protein is one row after TCRdb ran MiXCR on the multiplex PCR reads. The data contain roughly 350,000 distinct CDR3 sequences, 15% to 20% of them singletons. Study conclusions and caveats: Persistent patients had a count of shared public clonotypes (around 2,700) that exceeded that of new patients (approximately 1,000).

This clonotype was recorded a few times. Its specificity is not known. These data also formed part of another study, on T cells in Graves' hyperthyroidism and ophthalmopathy. Per that paper: With the HTBI primer set, the TCR CDR3 went through a first round of RT-PCR.

The sequence came from a woman in her late teens or twenties with Graves disease. The source was peripheral blood mononuclear cells (PBMCs), collected at new diagnosis, from a patient treated with antithyroid drugs. This chain connects TRBV12-3 or TRBV12-4 to TRBJ2-5; no reliable D call. The DNA for the CDR3 is TGTGCCAGCAGCTCCGGGTCCAGTGGAGAGACCCAGTACTTC. Protein sequence: CASSSGSSGETQYF.